The T cell receptor beta chain under discussion was sequenced for a study of vaccination and CD4 T cells after COVID-19. Indicated treatment: roughly 10-day PBMC culture with coronavirus spike peptide pools or control peptides (ViraFEST assay). The CDR3 length is 15 residues. V lost 10 bases to trimming and J lost 0 bases; unmatched junction nucleotides: 8. Germline lookup yields CDR1 SEHNR and CDR2 FQNEAQ (reference sequence). At the Johns Hopkins FTIC core, DNA taken from cultured CD4+ T cells was sequenced by way of the Oncomine TCR Beta short-read assay. TCRdb re-called the PCR reads with MiXCR, one entry per CDR3 protein. The data contain approximately 21,000 distinct CDR3 sequences, 60% of them singletons. Notes on this clonotype: Its antigen is not known.

The TCR originated in a human donor who received a COVID-19 vaccine. The chain is built from TRBV7-9 and TRBJ2-2; TRBD1 agrees at 7 bases. Here the sequenced sample was CD4+ T cells from blood, cultured in vitro, taken after SARS-CoV-2 vaccination. DNA for the CDR3: TGTGCCAACTCGATAGGGACAGCGAACACCGGGGAGCTGTTTTTT. Protein: CANSIGTANTGELFF.